Below, 30 T cell receptor beta chains from the same sample are listed, as sequenced in a study of PD-1 blockade in classical Hodgkin lymphoma. Using immunoSEQ multiplex PCR, the repertoire was profiled, and TCRdb retains in-frame clones only, with some absent. The table records just under 10,000 clones, approximately 69% of them present only once. Time point given: cycle 4 day 1 (C4D1), after less than 7 weeks of nivolumab. All patients experienced relapse after autologous stem cell transplantation, and brentuximab vedotin exposure was variable. The study isolated CD8+ T cells from thawed PBMCs by magnetic negative selection. The material was CD8+ T cells from blood, obtained before the fourth cycle of nivolumab. The receptors derive from a human donor with classical Hodgkin lymphoma.

V and J are TRBV13 and TRBJ2-7, with 8 bases that match TRBD2. CDR3 length equals 15 residues. V was clipped by 0 bases and J by 2 bases; unmatched bases: 3. Germline V gene sequence: CDR1 PRHDT, CDR2 FYEKMQ (reference sequence). The CDR3 spells CASSLGPGGTYEQYF. The CDR3 DNA reads as TGTGCCAGCAGCTTAGGGCCGGGAGGGACCTACGAGCAGTACTTC.

This clone was recorded only once. This chain links TRBV9 with TRBJ2-5; 7 bases match TRBD1. V shed 0 bases and J 4 bases; nucleotides not matched to a gene: 9. CDR1 SGDLS and CDR2 YYNGEE come from the germline V gene. This CDR3 spans 16 amino acids. CDR3 loop: CASSVGNRGVGETQYF. The DNA for the CDR3 is TGTGCCAGCAGCGTAGGTAACAGGGGAGTTGGAGAGACCCAGTACTTC.

The chain couples TRBV28 to TRBJ1-1; the D is unclear. Germline-derived CDR1 and CDR2 are MDHEN and SYDVKM. The CDR3 is 13 amino acids. Trimming stripped 8 bases from V and 1 base from J, with 11 bases between. CDR3 sequence: CASGSGPNTEAFF. For the CDR3, the DNA is TGTGCCAGCGGAAGCGGGCCGAACACTGAAGCTTTCTTT.

The gene calls are TRBV4-2 and TRBJ2-1, with D possibly TRBD1 on 5 matching bases. V was cut by 0 bases and J by 7 bases, with 13 bases left in between. Germline lookup yields CDR1 LGHNA and CDR2 YNFKEQ. This CDR3 is 15 amino acids long. The CDR3 DNA reads as TGTGCCAGCAGCCAAGAGCCAGGGTCCGGGAATGAGCAGTTCTTC. This translates into CASSQEPGSGNEQFF.

V usage is TRBV11-3 and J usage is TRBJ1-6; D gene unclear. The length of the CDR3 is 15 residues. Germline loops: CDR1 SGHNT, CDR2 YENEEA. V lost 0 bases and J lost 5, with 8 bases in between. CDR3 sequence: CASSLDGEDNSPLHF. The CDR3 DNA reads as TGTGCCAGCAGCTTAGATGGGGAGGATAATTCACCCCTCCACTTT.

The chain uses TRBV7-6 and TRBJ2-7, with TRBD1 identical over 8 bases. From germline, CDR1 is SGHVS and CDR2 FNYEAQ. V lost 4 bases to trimming and J lost 3 bases; unmatched junction nucleotides: 8. The CDR3 totals 15 residues. CDR3 amino acids: CASSSGQGINYEQYF. The DNA of the CDR3 is TGTGCCAGCAGCTCCGGACAGGGCATTAACTACGAGCAGTACTTC.

The CDR3 region is CASSLDSNQPQHF. In DNA form, the CDR3 reads TGTGCCAGCAGTTTGGACAGCAATCAGCCCCAGCATTTT. The gene calls are TRBV28 and TRBJ1-5, with D unclear. Germline V CDR1 and CDR2: MDHEN, SYDVKM. The CDR3 has 13 amino acids. V was trimmed by 3 bases and J by 1 base, leaving 4 bases between them.

The chain has TRBV27 and TRBJ2-5, with a tentative D call TRBD1 (6 bases). The CDR3 length is 14 residues. Germline CDR1 is MNHEY and CDR2 is SMNVEV (reference sequence). The V end lost 6 bases, the J end lost 4 bases, and 15 bases lay between the germline ends. The CDR3 coding sequence is TGTGCCAGCAGGGTTCTGGACAGCCCAGAGACCCAGTACTTC. Its protein is CASRVLDSPETQYF.

This sequence joins TRBV27 and TRBJ2-3, with 9 bases fitting TRBD2. The CDR3 covers 15 residues. Germline V CDR1 and CDR2: MNHEY, SMNVEV (reference sequence). V was clipped by 3 bases and J by 2 bases; unmatched bases: 3. Written as DNA, the CDR3 is TGTGCCAGCAGTTTCCCTAGCGGGGCCACAGATACGCAGTATTTT. It translates to CASSFPSGATDTQYF.

CDR3 sequence (DNA): TGTGCCAGCAGCCTCACGAGTGACAGAGAGCAGTACTTC. Translating it yields CASSLTSDREQYF. The rearrangement links TRBV7-7 to TRBJ2-7, with a weak D call TRBD1 (5 bases). Germline V gives CDR1 SSHAT, CDR2 FNYEAQ (reference sequence). The V end lost 5 bases, the J end lost 7 bases, and 15 bases lay between the germline ends. The CDR3 is made up of 13 amino acids.

This rearrangement joins TRBV7-6 to TRBJ2-1, with TRBD2 matching over 10 bases. In germline, CDR1 is SGHVS, CDR2 FNYEAQ. The length of the CDR3 is 13 residues. V was clipped by 4 bases and J by 9 bases; unmatched bases: 3. In DNA form, the CDR3 reads TGTGCCAGCAGCTGGGAGCGGGGGGGTGAGCAGTTCTTC. Translation gives CASSWERGGEQFF.

The chain uses TRBV5-1 and TRBJ1-1, with TRBD1 as a possible D gene (6 bases). Trimming cost V 1 base and J 4 bases, with 17 bases left between them. This CDR3 has 16 residues. Germline-derived CDR1 and CDR2 are SGHRS and YFSETQ. This chain's CDR3 is CASSLTGGEVITEAFF. The CDR3 DNA is TGCGCCAGCAGCTTGACTGGGGGCGAGGTTATCACTGAAGCTTTCTTT. Variable domain in full (rest from reference TRBV5-1 and TRBJ1-1): KAGVTQTPRYLIKTRGQQVTLSCSPISGHRSVSWYQQTPGQGLQFLFEYFSETQRNKGNFPGRFSGRQFSNSRSEMNVSTLELGDSALYLCASSLTGGEVITEAFFGQGTRLTVV.

This clone was detected a few times. This chain connects TRBV9 to TRBJ2-7; D gene unclear. CDR1 is SGDLS and CDR2 is YYNGEE in the germline V gene. V dropped 4 bases and J dropped 3 bases, with 11 bases sitting between them. CDR3 length: 13 residues. The CDR3 DNA follows: TGTGCCAGCAGCCCACCAAACAGCTACGAGCAGTACTTC. Translated: CASSPPNSYEQYF.

The J gene is TRBJ2-2, the V gene TRBV4-3; D is unresolved. The CDR3 sequence is 16 residues long. The germline V and J ends were trimmed by 1 base and 2 bases, with 11 bases remaining between them. Germline CDR1 is LGHNA and CDR2 is YSLEER. The DNA of the CDR3 is TGCGCCAGCAGCCAAGTTTGGGCGAGCAACACCGGGGAGCTGTTTTTT. Translating it yields CASSQVWASNTGELFF.

The chain combines TRBV7-9 with TRBJ2-5, with D perhaps TRBD1 (5 bases). The J call is uncertain, as TRBJ2-7 better fits the DNA end. This CDR3 comprises 14 residues. Per germline, CDR1 SEHNR and CDR2 FQNEAQ (reference sequence). CDR3 DNA sequence: TGTGCCAGCAGCTCAAAGGACACGTTATACGAGCAGTACTTC. Translating gives CASSSKDTLYEQYF.

This clone was seen more than once but under ten times. V usage is TRBV27 and J usage is TRBJ2-7; 11 bases align to TRBD2. Per germline, CDR1 MNHEY and CDR2 SMNVEV (reference sequence). CDR3 length equals 13 residues. The ends lost 6 bases at V and 5 bases at J; junction bases unmatched: 3. The CDR3 region is CASRTSGKDEQYF. The CDR3 DNA is TGTGCCAGCAGGACTAGCGGGAAGGACGAGCAGTACTTC.

V gene TRBV27 combines with J gene TRBJ2-1, with 8 bases matching TRBD2. V lost 3 bases and J lost 5; bases outside the gene matches: 3. CDR1 and CDR2 (germline): MNHEY, SMNVEV (reference sequence). The CDR3 is 14 residues long. The CDR3 region has the DNA TGTGCCAGCAGTTTTGGACTAGCAGACAATGAGCAGTTCTTC. Its translation is CASSFGLADNEQFF.

The rearrangement links TRBV29-1 to TRBJ2-2, with D unclear. Germline values: CDR1 SQVTM, CDR2 ANQGSEA. There are 13 residues in the CDR3. V lost 2 bases and J 0 bases, leaving 4 bases between the germline ends. The CDR3 is CSVERANTGELFF. As DNA, the CDR3 is TGCAGCGTTGAACGGGCGAACACCGGGGAGCTGTTTTTT.

V gene TRBV6-5 combines with J gene TRBJ2-7; possibly TRBD1 for D (6 bases). V lost 4 bases to trimming and J lost 0 bases, with 13 bases between them. The germline V gene has CDR1 MNHEY and CDR2 SVGAGI. This CDR3 is built from 15 residues. The CDR3 nucleotides are TGTGCCAGCAGTTGGAACAGGGAGAGCTCCTACGAGCAGTACTTC. Protein: CASSWNRESSYEQYF.

The chain has TRBV6-5 and TRBJ2-5, with D uncertain. V was trimmed by 4 bases and J by 5 bases, leaving 5 bases between them. Looked up from germline, CDR1 is MNHEY and CDR2 is SVGAGI. The CDR3 covers 11 residues. The CDR3 DNA reads TGTGCCAGCAGTTTTGGGGAGACCCAGTACTTC. As protein: CASSFGETQYF.

This clone has a handful of counts. V and J are TRBV2 and TRBJ2-7; TRBD1 agrees at 7 bases. Germline-derived CDR1 and CDR2 are SNHLY and FYNNEI. The length of the CDR3 is 15 residues. With V trimmed by 7 bases and J by 2 bases, 11 bases remained unmatched. CDR3 amino acids: CASKQGSPVTYEQYF. The CDR3 nucleotides read TGTGCCAGCAAACAGGGGTCTCCAGTCACCTACGAGCAGTACTTC.

The chain has TRBV6-5 and TRBJ1-1, with a tentative D call TRBD1 (5 bases). The CDR3 has 14 amino acids. The germline CDR1 and CDR2 sequences are MNHEY and SVGAGI. The ends were cut back, 5 bases at V and 4 bases at J, with 14 bases in the middle. As DNA, the CDR3 is TGTGCCAGCAGTCTGACAGCCCAGGTCACTGAAGCTTTCTTT. Its translation: CASSLTAQVTEAFF.

The V and J genes are TRBV7-6 and TRBJ2-7, with a possible D match to TRBD1 (6 bases). Germline-derived CDR1 and CDR2 are SGHVS and FNYEAQ. CDR3 length equals 14 residues. With 1 base removed from V and 3 bases from J, the gap between germline ends came to 10 bases. The CDR3 spells CASSLEVRGYEQYF. The CDR3 DNA reads TGTGCCAGCAGCTTAGAGGTCAGGGGCTACGAGCAGTACTTC.

The chain combines TRBV29-1 with TRBJ2-7; D uncertain. Between the trimmed V and J ends, which lost 5 bases and 6 bases, there was a span of 8 bases. The CDR3 extends over 10 amino acids. The germline V gene has CDR1 SQVTM and CDR2 ANQGSEA. The CDR3 sequence: CSVKIVEQYF. CDR3 in DNA: TGCAGCGTTAAGATAGTCGAGCAGTACTTC.

This clone appeared once. The rearrangement links TRBV28 to TRBJ1-2, with D unclear. CDR3 length: 11 amino acids. CDR1 and CDR2 from the germline V gene are MDHEN and SYDVKM. V dropped 4 bases and J dropped 5 bases, with 5 bases sitting between them. The CDR3 DNA sequence: TGTGCCAGCAGTTCCGAATATGGCTACACCTTC. Its translation is CASSSEYGYTF.

The rearrangement joins TRBV5-4 to TRBJ2-6, with 10 nucleotides matching TRBD1. CDR1 is SGHNT and CDR2 is YYREEE in the germline V gene (reference sequence). This CDR3 has 16 residues. Germline trimming cut 4 bases from V and 6 bases from J; bases unmatched to any gene: 7. CDR3 nucleotide sequence: TGTGCCAGCAGCCCTTGGGACAGGGGTGCGGCCAACGTCCTGACTTTC. It codes for CASSPWDRGAANVLTF.

V and J are TRBV10-3 and TRBJ2-7, with TRBD1 as a possible D gene (5 bases). CDR1 is ENHRY, CDR2 SYGVKD, per germline. This CDR3 is built from 15 residues. Trimming left V 3 bases short and J 3 bases short, with 15 bases between. The CDR3 nucleotides read TGTGCCATCAGTGATCATTCCAGGGTGGGCTACGAGCAGTACTTC. As protein: CAISDHSRVGYEQYF.

This chain joins TRBV4-1 and TRBJ2-2, with TRBD2 identical over 7 bases. CDR3 length: 15 amino acids. Germline assignment: CDR1 MGHRA and CDR2 YSYEKL. With V trimmed by 2 bases and J by 8 bases, 8 bases remained unmatched. The chain's CDR3 is CASSQKGLTNGELFF. The CDR3 region has the DNA TGCGCCAGCAGCCAAAAGGGACTAACTAATGGGGAGCTGTTTTTT.

The chain combines TRBV11-2 with TRBJ2-7; perhaps TRBD2 as D (6 bases). Germline assignment: CDR1 SGHAT and CDR2 FQNNGV. This CDR3 contains 16 residues. V dropped 2 bases and J dropped 4 bases, with 18 bases sitting between them. CDR3 sequence reads: CASSLQWDGTGYEQYF. The CDR3 DNA is TGTGCCAGCAGCTTACAATGGGATGGGACTGGATACGAGCAGTACTTC.

The genes are TRBV9 and TRBJ1-6; D may be TRBD1 (5 bases). Germline V CDR1 and CDR2: SGDLS, YYNGEE. Trimming pared 0 bases from V and 8 bases from J, leaving 9 bases between. This CDR3 comprises 14 residues. CDR3: CASSVGGDYSPLHF. The CDR3 bases are TGTGCCAGCAGCGTAGGGGGGGATTATTCACCCCTCCACTTT.